This TCR beta chain was documented in a study of T cell changes during pregnancy in multiple sclerosis. For this clone: Relative to the germline gene, one junction end is altered; a read error may explain this.

CDR3 length: 14 amino acids. Germline V gene sequence: CDR1 MNHNY, CDR2 SVGAGI (reference sequence). Repertoires were generated with immunoSEQ multiplex PCR, while TCRdb's copy carries only in-frame clones and drops some. The table lists tens of thousands of clones, around 94% of them singletons. The specimen comprised peripheral blood, sampled in the third trimester of pregnancy. This sequence was found in a female donor with multiple sclerosis, enrolled in a pregnancy study. This chain uses TRBV6-6 with TRBJ2-1; tentative D call: TRBD2 (6 bases). The CDR3 region is CASKGLASSNEQFF. The CDR3 DNA follows: TGTGCCAGCAAAGGGCTAGCGTCCTCCAATGAGCAGTTCTTC.